This T cell receptor beta chain was found in a study of control samples from healthy donors and cancer patients. CDR3 size: 13 residues. V was trimmed by 6 bases and J by 2 bases, leaving 11 bases between them. Using immunoSEQ multiplex PCR, the repertoire was profiled, and TCRdb retains in-frame clones only, with some absent. Seen here are about 53,000 clones, around 90% observed once, and the top ten hold about 14%. This sequence originates from a man between 60 and 75 years old with head and neck cancer. The sequencing input was PBMCs. The J gene is TRBJ2-7, the V gene TRBV12-3 or TRBV12-4; D ambiguous. CDR3 residues: CASRKTGPYEQYF. The CDR3 DNA is TGTGCCAGCAGAAAAACCGGTCCCTACGAGCAGTACTTC.